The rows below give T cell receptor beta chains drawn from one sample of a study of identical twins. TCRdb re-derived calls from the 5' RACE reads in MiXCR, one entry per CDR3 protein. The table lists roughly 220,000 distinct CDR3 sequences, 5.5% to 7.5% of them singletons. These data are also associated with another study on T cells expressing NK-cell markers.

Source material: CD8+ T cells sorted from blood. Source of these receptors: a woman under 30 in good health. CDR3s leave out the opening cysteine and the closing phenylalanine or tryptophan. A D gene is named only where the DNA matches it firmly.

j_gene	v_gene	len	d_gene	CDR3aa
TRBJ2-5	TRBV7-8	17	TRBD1	ASTKYPGDRTSNGETQY
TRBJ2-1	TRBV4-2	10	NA	ASSQEGPKQF
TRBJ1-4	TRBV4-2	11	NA	AIGPGLAEKLF
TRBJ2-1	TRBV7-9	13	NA	ASSFTSSPANEQF
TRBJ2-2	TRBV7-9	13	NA	ASSLASENTGELF
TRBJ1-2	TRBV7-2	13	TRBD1	ASSLGTGGAHGYT
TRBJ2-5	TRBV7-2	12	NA	ASSLVPGAKTQY
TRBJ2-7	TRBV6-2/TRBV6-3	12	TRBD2	ASSYSGLAPEQY
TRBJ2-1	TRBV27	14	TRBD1	ASSQGSGTGMNEQF
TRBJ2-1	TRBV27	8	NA	ASKGNEQF
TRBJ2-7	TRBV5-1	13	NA	ASSLVVAVSDEQY
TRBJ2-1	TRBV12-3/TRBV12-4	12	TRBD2	ATAAGADYNEQF
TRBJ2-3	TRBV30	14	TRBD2	AWSMGLAGGKDTQY
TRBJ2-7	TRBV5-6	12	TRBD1	ASSYGQGRDEQY
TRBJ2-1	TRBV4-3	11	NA	ASSQAQGWEQF
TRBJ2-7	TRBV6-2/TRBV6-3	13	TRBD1	ASRRRTGYRYEQY
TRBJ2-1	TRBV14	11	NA	ASSQTSYNEQF
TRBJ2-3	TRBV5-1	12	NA	ASSLDRNTDTQY
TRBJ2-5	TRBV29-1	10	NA	SAVTSTETQY
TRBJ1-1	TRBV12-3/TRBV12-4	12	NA	ASSLEPGGTEAF
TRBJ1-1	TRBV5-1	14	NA	ASSFPSGAGRGEAF
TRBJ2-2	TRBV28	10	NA	ASGLYYGELF
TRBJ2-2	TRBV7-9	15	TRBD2	ASSHTTSGKYSGELF
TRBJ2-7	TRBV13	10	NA	ASSPGRIEQY
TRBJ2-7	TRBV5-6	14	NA	ASSFFVSESSYEQY
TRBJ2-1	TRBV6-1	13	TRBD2	ASRKTSGGGNEQF
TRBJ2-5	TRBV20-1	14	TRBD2	SALEVGGSGVETQY
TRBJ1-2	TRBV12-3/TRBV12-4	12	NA	ASSPDTSNYGYT
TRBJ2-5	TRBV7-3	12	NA	ASSLTSEQETQY
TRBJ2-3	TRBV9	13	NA	ASGLEQGRTDTQY
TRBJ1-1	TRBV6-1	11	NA	ASRSGERAEAF
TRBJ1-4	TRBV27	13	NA	ASGLLTARNEKLF
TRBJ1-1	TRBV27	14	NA	ASSSGAWSKNTEAF
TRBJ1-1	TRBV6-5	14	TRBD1	ASSYRSGQADTEAF
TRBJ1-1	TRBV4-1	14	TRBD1	ASSQHPDRGNTEAF
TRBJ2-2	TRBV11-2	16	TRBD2	ASSSRGLAGGGTGELF
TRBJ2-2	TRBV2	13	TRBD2	ASSPGLAGTGELF
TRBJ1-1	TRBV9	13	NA	ASSAYGGANTEAF
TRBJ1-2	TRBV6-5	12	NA	ASSYLGTYYGYT
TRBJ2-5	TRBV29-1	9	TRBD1	SAGTEETQY
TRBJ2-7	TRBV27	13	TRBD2	ASRTLAGATYEQY
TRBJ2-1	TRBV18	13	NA	ASSLSGYKDNEQF
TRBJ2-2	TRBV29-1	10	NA	SVEEVGGGLF
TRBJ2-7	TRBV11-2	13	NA	ASSLDLGTAVEQY
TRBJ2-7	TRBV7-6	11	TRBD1	ASSSGTGGEQY
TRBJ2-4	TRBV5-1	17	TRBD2	ASSPLGGGLSWGKNIQY
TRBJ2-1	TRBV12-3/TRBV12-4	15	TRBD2	ASSGPVSSGGYNEQF
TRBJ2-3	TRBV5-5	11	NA	ASSFFRSDTQY
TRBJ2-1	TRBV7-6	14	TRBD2	ASSSPLSGRFNEQF
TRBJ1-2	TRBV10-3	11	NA	AISENSYYGYT